This T cell receptor beta chain stems from a study of T cells in Graves' hyperthyroidism and ophthalmopathy (dated by TCRdb to 2018 to 2020). Study-level background: Peripheral blood samples were taken at initial diagnosis, before any treatment was given. The 95 to 100 discovery patients were randomly split 7:3 into training and test sets. An independent validation cohort of fewer than 20 hyperthyroidism patients and about 16 patients who later progressed to ophthalmopathy tested prospective prediction of ophthalmopathy. After sampling, hyperthyroidism patients received methimazole starting at 30 mg daily, and ophthalmopathy patients received high-dose intravenous methylprednisolone. The study also compared thyroid tissue and blood T-cell repertoires from about six Graves' hyperthyroidism patients. According to the paper, TCR Vbeta CDR3 sequencing was carried out on about 140 peripheral blood samples, which came from some 41 ophthalmopathy, 75 or so hyperthyroidism and about 17 progressor patients. TCR V-J signatures able to tell the groups apart were searched for in a discovery cohort of about a hundred patients, of whom around 43 had Graves' ophthalmopathy and roughly 59 had stable Graves' hyperthyroidism. Overall study outcomes, separate from this receptor: In validation, the model predicted progression to ophthalmopathy a median of about 6.5 months before onset, with approximately 70% sensitivity and around 76% specificity. Most expanded thyroid clonotypes (frequency above 0.001) were also found in blood, which suggests that blood repertoires may mirror thyroid immune responses. No statistical method was used to set the sample size in advance, and investigators knew the group allocation. Ophthalmopathy was separated from stable hyperthyroidism by a 13 V-J signature model, with roughly 88% sensitivity and about 81% specificity obtained in cross-validation and 80%/75% obtained in testing.

The CDR3 has 15 amino acids, counting the end cysteine and phenylalanine. Just CDR3 DNA is preserved here, 45 bases in frame from base 1. V has 4 bases trimmed and J has 1 base trimmed; junction bases matching no gene number 5. Amplification of TCR beta CDR3 regions was carried out from RNA transcripts. The first round of RT-PCR for the TCR CDR3 was performed with the HTBI primer set and the Qiagen OneStep RT-PCR kit. A second multiplex PCR round built the libraries, followed by size selection and purification. Libraries were sequenced paired-end with 100 bp reads on an Illumina HiSeq2000. Concerning the study's data processing: SOAPnuke was used to process the raw data, throwing out any read that contained adapters or uncalled bases, had a mean Phred below 15, or lacked an exact constant-primer or identifier match. COPE v1.2.5 was used to merge the high-quality paired reads, and each unique nucleotide sequence was defined as a clonotype. MiTCR v1.1 was used to align clonotypes to the IMGT TRBV, TRBD and TRBJ reference segments. The analysis was restricted to V-J combinations with a frequency above 0.0001, which together covered around 99% of the repertoires. A TCS score was defined as the ratio of F50 (clonal expansion) to E x V (chaos), with BLOSUM62-based TCRdist applied between CDR3 peptides within each V-J. Welch's t-statistics and random forest reduced 514 V-J features to fewer than 15, which were used in a naive Bayes classifier (R e1071). TCRdb handled the public reads itself, with Q25 trimming in fastp and clone calling in MiXCR, and kept productive beta chains. Under each unique CDR3 protein, matching rows form one entry showing the most common genes and DNA. Clone size and V and J calls follow TCRdb, not the original study. Within this sample are about 720,000 distinct CDR3 sequences, with approximately 18% of them counted one time only. The ten largest clones take up 15% to 20% of the sample.

The hyperthyroidism patients were between 18 and 65 years old and newly diagnosed, with a disease duration of less than 2 months. The study excluded patients with uncontrolled infections, other autoimmune diseases, pregnancy or lactation. Diagnoses relied on clinical symptoms, serum thyroxine and TRAb, thyroid ultrasound and orbital computed tomography. Blood from progressor patients was collected at the time of first diagnosis with hyperthyroidism, before any ophthalmopathy symptoms had appeared. Ficoll-Paque density gradient centrifugation was used to isolate PBMCs from around 10 ml of fresh peripheral blood. Progressor patients were initially diagnosed with Graves' hyperthyroidism and developed ophthalmopathy during follow-up. Total RNA was extracted with Trizol reagent, and quality was checked on an Agilent 2100 Bioanalyzer. This clonotype was seen many times. Its target antigen remains unknown. No base-level quality is on record; no much larger clone is a single base apart.

This receptor was obtained from a woman between 50 and 59 years old with Graves' hyperthyroidism that later progressed to Graves' ophthalmopathy. The rearrangement combines TRBV12-3 or TRBV12-4 with TRBJ1-1, with 8 bases in between that match TRBD1. Sequencing was done on a sample of blood. The DNA reads as follows: TGTGCCAGCAGTTCCCCCGGGACAGGGAACACTGAAGCTTTCTTT. It translates to CASSSPGTGNTEAFF.